This T cell receptor beta chain was sequenced in a study of control samples from healthy donors and cancer patients. Measured with immunoSEQ multiplex PCR; TCRdb has only the in-frame clones, and not every one. This table holds about 150,000 clones, 80% to 95% found once. Trimming cost V 0 bases and J 2 bases, with 6 bases left between them. The CDR3 is made up of 14 amino acids. CDR1 is LGHNA and CDR2 is YNFKEQ in the germline V gene. This clonotype was sampled from a woman aged 40 to 49 in good health. Source material: blood. The chain employs TRBV4-2 and TRBJ2-3; no clear D gene. The chain's CDR3 is CASSQDRTTDTQYF. The CDR3 DNA reads as TGTGCCAGCAGCCAAGACAGGACCACAGATACGCAGTATTTT.